The rows below give T cell receptor beta chains drawn from one sample of a study of shared clonotypes between healthy human individuals. Produced via immunoSEQ multiplex PCR; TCRdb's table is partial and in-frame only. The table records about 530,000 clones, 75% to 80% of them present only once. Material for sequencing was PBMCs. These receptor sequences come from a woman aged 40 to 49 in good health. Some clones in this sample may be carry-over from other donors' samples. Both conserved end residues are part of each CDR3. D genes are given only for firm matches. Size is stated for part of the rows, as once, few or many counts, or as a class when the clone is expanded.

V gene: TRBV6-1; CDR3 length: 14; J gene: TRBJ2-5; D gene: TRBD1; clone size: .; CDR3 protein: CASSPGTGPKTQYF; CDR3 DNA: TGTGCCAGCAGTCCCGGGACAGGGCCAAAGACCCAGTACTTC
V gene: TRBV19; CDR3 length: 14; J gene: TRBJ2-1; D gene: .; clone size: .; CDR3 protein: CASSLPGQTHEQFF; CDR3 DNA: TGTGCCAGTAGCCTCCCGGGACAAACGCATGAGCAGTTCTTC
V gene: TRBV30; CDR3 length: 15; J gene: TRBJ1-3; D gene: TRBD1; clone size: few; CDR3 protein: CAWDRGLEVGNTIYF; CDR3 DNA: TGTGCCTGGGACAGGGGGCTGGAAGTGGGAAACACCATATATTTT
V gene: TRBV19; CDR3 length: 15; J gene: TRBJ1-6; D gene: .; clone size: .; CDR3 protein: CASSGNPRAYSPLHF; CDR3 DNA: TGTGCCAGTAGCGGGAACCCACGGGCCTATTCACCCCTCCACTTT
V gene: TRBV7-2; CDR3 length: 17; J gene: TRBJ1-2; D gene: TRBD1; clone size: .; CDR3 protein: CASSLGGLRGLNYGYTF; CDR3 DNA: TGTGCCAGCAGCCTGGGGGGCCTTAGGGGGCTTAACTATGGCTACACCTTC
V gene: TRBV5-4; CDR3 length: 15; J gene: TRBJ2-3; D gene: TRBD2; clone size: .; CDR3 protein: CASTAAGGFGNTQYF; CDR3 DNA: TGTGCCAGCACCGCCGCGGGGGGCTTCGGAAATACGCAGTATTTT
V gene: TRBV5-1; CDR3 length: 17; J gene: TRBJ2-3; D gene: TRBD2; clone size: .; CDR3 protein: CASSSRVSGRSTDTQYF; CDR3 DNA: TGCGCCAGCAGCTCAAGGGTTAGCGGGAGGAGCACAGATACGCAGTATTTT
V gene: TRBV19; CDR3 length: 15; J gene: TRBJ2-1; D gene: .; clone size: .; CDR3 protein: CASSKGGDPYNEQFF; CDR3 DNA: TGTGCCAGTAGTAAGGGGGGGGACCCGTACAATGAGCAGTTCTTC
V gene: TRBV27; CDR3 length: 14; J gene: TRBJ2-2; D gene: .; clone size: .; CDR3 protein: CASMVWVTAGELFF; CDR3 DNA: TGTGCCAGCATGGTCTGGGTCACGGCCGGGGAGCTGTTTTTT
V gene: TRBV18; CDR3 length: 15; J gene: TRBJ2-1; D gene: TRBD2; clone size: .; CDR3 protein: CASSPGLAGGFEQFF; CDR3 DNA: TGTGCCAGCTCACCGGGACTAGCGGGAGGGTTTGAGCAGTTCTTC
V gene: TRBV6-6; CDR3 length: 10; J gene: TRBJ2-1; D gene: .; clone size: few; CDR3 protein: CASSRSEQFF; CDR3 DNA: TGTGCCAGCAGCAGAAGTGAGCAGTTCTTC
V gene: TRBV18; CDR3 length: 15; J gene: TRBJ1-5; D gene: .; clone size: .; CDR3 protein: CASSPLTGSNQPQHF; CDR3 DNA: TGTGCCAGCTCACCCCTAACAGGGAGCAATCAGCCCCAGCATTTT
V gene: TRBV5-1; CDR3 length: 14; J gene: TRBJ2-5; D gene: .; clone size: .; CDR3 protein: CASSLSGTQETQYF; CDR3 DNA: TGCGCCAGCAGCTTGTCAGGAACCCAAGAGACCCAGTACTTC
V gene: TRBV7-2; CDR3 length: 15; J gene: TRBJ2-7; D gene: TRBD2; clone size: .; CDR3 protein: CASSRTSGNLGEQYF; CDR3 DNA: TGTGCCAGCAGCCGGACTAGCGGGAACTTAGGCGAGCAGTACTTC
V gene: TRBV2; CDR3 length: 13; J gene: TRBJ2-3; D gene: TRBD2; clone size: few; CDR3 protein: CASSGGGGLALYF; CDR3 DNA: TGTGCCAGCAGTGGTGGTGGGGGACTAGCTCTGTATTTT
V gene: TRBV28; CDR3 length: 14; J gene: TRBJ2-7; D gene: TRBD1; clone size: .; CDR3 protein: CASSLSDRVSEQYF; CDR3 DNA: TGTGCCAGCAGTTTATCAGACAGGGTAAGCGAGCAGTACTTC
V gene: TRBV11-3; CDR3 length: 16; J gene: TRBJ2-1; D gene: .; clone size: .; CDR3 protein: CASRPGPREPAALNFF; CDR3 DNA: TGTGCCAGCAGGCCCGGTCCGCGAGAGCCCGCGGCTCTCAATTTCTTC
V gene: TRBV28; CDR3 length: 16; J gene: TRBJ2-1; D gene: TRBD2; clone size: .; CDR3 protein: CASSTSGAGGFNEQFF; CDR3 DNA: TGTGCCAGCAGCACTTCGGGAGCGGGAGGGTTCAATGAGCAGTTCTTC
V gene: TRBV7-9; CDR3 length: 17; J gene: TRBJ2-2; D gene: .; clone size: .; CDR3 protein: CASSLALGRPNTGELFF; CDR3 DNA: TGTGCCAGCAGCTTAGCGTTAGGCAGGCCGAACACCGGGGAGCTGTTTTTT
V gene: TRBV30; CDR3 length: 12; J gene: TRBJ1-1; D gene: .; clone size: .; CDR3 protein: CASSPQNTEAFF; CDR3 DNA: TGTGCCTCCTCGCCGCAGAACACTGAAGCTTTCTTT
V gene: TRBV21-1; CDR3 length: 14; J gene: TRBJ1-5; D gene: .; clone size: few; CDR3 protein: CASSKNGGRQPQHF; CDR3 DNA: TGTGCCAGCAGCAAAAACGGGGGGAGACAGCCCCAGCATTTT
V gene: TRBV19; CDR3 length: 17; J gene: TRBJ1-4; D gene: .; clone size: .; CDR3 protein: CASTTPSWGRRREKLFF; CDR3 DNA: TGTGCCAGTACTACTCCCTCGTGGGGGCGTCGACGTGAAAAACTGTTTTTT
V gene: TRBV2; CDR3 length: 14; J gene: TRBJ2-3; D gene: TRBD2; clone size: .; CDR3 protein: CASRRGLAGSTQYF; CDR3 DNA: TGTGCCAGCAGGCGGGGGCTAGCGGGGAGTACGCAGTATTTT
V gene: TRBV6-4; CDR3 length: 14; J gene: TRBJ2-1; D gene: TRBD1; clone size: .; CDR3 protein: CASTATGDSNEQFF; CDR3 DNA: TGTGCCAGCACCGCGACAGGGGACTCGAATGAGCAGTTCTTC
V gene: TRBV5-6; CDR3 length: 16; J gene: TRBJ1-2; D gene: .; clone size: .; CDR3 protein: CASSPQIAFPSYGYTF; CDR3 DNA: TGTGCCAGCAGCCCCCAGATTGCGTTTCCCAGCTATGGCTACACCTTC
V gene: TRBV28; CDR3 length: 19; J gene: TRBJ2-3; D gene: TRBD2; clone size: .; CDR3 protein: CASSLDPRTSGGLTDTQYF; CDR3 DNA: TGTGCCAGCAGTTTGGACCCGAGGACTAGCGGGGGGCTCACAGATACGCAGTATTTT
V gene: TRBV7-2; CDR3 length: 15; J gene: TRBJ2-7; D gene: TRBD1; clone size: .; CDR3 protein: CASSLRRDRAYEQYF; CDR3 DNA: TGTGCCAGCAGTCTACGCCGGGACAGGGCCTACGAGCAGTACTTC
V gene: TRBV9; CDR3 length: 14; J gene: TRBJ2-1; D gene: .; clone size: once; CDR3 protein: CASSVDSRDNEQFF; CDR3 DNA: TGTGCCAGCAGCGTAGATTCTAGAGATAATGAGCAGTTCTTC
V gene: TRBV7-3; CDR3 length: 16; J gene: TRBJ2-2; D gene: .; clone size: .; CDR3 protein: CASSLSAATNTGELFF; CDR3 DNA: TGTGCCAGCAGCTTAAGTGCGGCAACGAACACCGGGGAGCTGTTTTTT
V gene: TRBV4-1; CDR3 length: 22; J gene: TRBJ2-2; D gene: TRBD2; clone size: .; CDR3 protein: CASSQVGLRRVPGGPDTGELFF; CDR3 DNA: TGCGCCAGCAGCCAAGTGGGGTTACGCCGCGTCCCGGGAGGCCCGGACACCGGGGAGCTGTTTTTT
V gene: TRBV7-9; CDR3 length: 13; J gene: TRBJ1-1; D gene: .; clone size: .; CDR3 protein: CASSAVGGTEAFF; CDR3 DNA: TGTGCCAGCAGCGCTGTAGGGGGCACTGAAGCTTTCTTT
V gene: TRBV5-1; CDR3 length: 15; J gene: TRBJ2-2; D gene: .; clone size: few; CDR3 protein: CASSSRTENTGELFF; CDR3 DNA: TGCGCCAGCAGCTCGCGGACCGAGAACACCGGGGAGCTGTTTTTT
V gene: TRBV5-1; CDR3 length: 14; J gene: TRBJ2-5; D gene: .; clone size: .; CDR3 protein: CASSLASEQETQYF; CDR3 DNA: TGCGCCAGCAGCTTGGCTAGCGAGCAAGAGACCCAGTACTTC
V gene: TRBV7-2; CDR3 length: 15; J gene: TRBJ1-2; D gene: TRBD1; clone size: .; CDR3 protein: CASSLGVQGSYGYTF; CDR3 DNA: TGTGCCAGCAGCTTAGGCGTACAGGGGAGCTATGGCTACACCTTC
V gene: TRBV2; CDR3 length: 15; J gene: TRBJ1-4; D gene: .; clone size: .; CDR3 protein: CASSAHTGTNEKLFF; CDR3 DNA: TGTGCCAGCAGTGCCCACACAGGGACTAATGAAAAACTGTTTTTT
V gene: TRBV28; CDR3 length: 17; J gene: TRBJ1-1; D gene: TRBD1; clone size: .; CDR3 protein: CASSLIRLETGGTEAFF; CDR3 DNA: TGTGCCAGCAGTTTAATTAGACTGGAGACAGGGGGTACTGAAGCTTTCTTT
V gene: TRBV5-6; CDR3 length: 11; J gene: TRBJ2-1; D gene: .; clone size: few; CDR3 protein: CASSSYNEQFF; CDR3 DNA: TGTGCCAGCAGCTCTTACAATGAGCAGTTCTTC
V gene: TRBV5-1; CDR3 length: 15; J gene: TRBJ2-5; D gene: .; clone size: .; CDR3 protein: CASSQEGVMAETQYF; CDR3 DNA: TGCGCCAGCAGCCAGGAGGGCGTAATGGCAGAGACCCAGTACTTC
V gene: TRBV30; CDR3 length: 11; J gene: TRBJ2-7; D gene: .; clone size: .; CDR3 protein: CAWSEGDEQYF; CDR3 DNA: TGTGCCTGGAGCGAAGGGGACGAGCAGTACTTC
V gene: TRBV25-1; CDR3 length: 15; J gene: TRBJ1-2; D gene: TRBD1; clone size: .; CDR3 protein: CASSGDRGIRYGYTF; CDR3 DNA: TGTGCCAGCAGTGGGGACAGAGGAATTAGGTATGGCTACACCTTC
V gene: TRBV7-9; CDR3 length: 12; J gene: TRBJ2-7; D gene: .; clone size: .; CDR3 protein: CASSLGQGPYRF; CDR3 DNA: TGTGCCAGCAGCTTAGGGCAGGGTCCGTACCGTTTC
V gene: TRBV2; CDR3 length: 15; J gene: TRBJ2-1; D gene: TRBD2; clone size: .; CDR3 protein: CASSDLTSGIGEQFF; CDR3 DNA: TGTGCCAGCAGTGATTTGACTAGCGGGATTGGTGAGCAGTTCTTC
V gene: TRBV5-4; CDR3 length: 13; J gene: TRBJ2-5; D gene: .; clone size: .; CDR3 protein: CASRIDSRETQYF; CDR3 DNA: TGTGCCAGCAGAATTGACAGTAGAGAGACCCAGTACTTC
V gene: TRBV2; CDR3 length: 14; J gene: TRBJ2-5; D gene: TRBD2; clone size: .; CDR3 protein: CASSVSGRGETQYF; CDR3 DNA: TGTGCCAGCAGTGTTAGCGGGAGAGGTGAGACCCAGTACTTC